A selection of T cell receptor beta chains follows, all from one sample in a study of cytomegalovirus exposure and HLA in healthy donors. Here immunoSEQ multiplex PCR was the method, and the copy in TCRdb shows in-frame clones only, minus some. Here the sample spans tens of thousands of clones, around 80% being singletons. The sample consisted of PBMCs. Every receptor here comes from a male donor in good health and CMV-seropositive. Both conserved end residues are part of each CDR3. The D gene is left open where the match is weak. Size is stated for part of the rows, as once, few or many counts, or as a class when the clone is expanded.

>TRBV5-4|TRBJ2-1|TRBD2|-
TGTGCCAGCAGCTTGCCTAGCGGGGGGGGCGAATTCTTC
CASSLPSGGGEFF
>TRBV29-1|TRBJ2-7|-|-
TGCAGCGCCCTCGAGGAGCTGGACGAGCAGTACTTC
CSALEELDEQYF
>TRBV11-2|TRBJ1-4|-|-
TGTGCCAGCAGCTTACCACCCGACAGGAAACTGTTTTTT
CASSLPPDRKLFF
>TRBV18|TRBJ2-7|TRBD1|-
TGTGCCAGCTCCCCGACAGGGGGCGGAGGCGAGCAGTACTTC
CASSPTGGGGEQYF
>TRBV30|TRBJ2-5|-|-
TGTGCCTGGAGGGAATATGGGGCCCGGGGGAGTCAGACCCAGTACTTC
CAWREYGARGSQTQYF
>TRBV7-2|TRBJ2-1|-|-
TGTGCCAGCAGCATTAAGTGGGAGGTTGAGCAGTTCTTC
CASSIKWEVEQFF
>TRBV28|TRBJ2-1|-|few
TGTGCCAGCAGTTTAGAGCCCCTGCCCGGCTACAATGAGCAGTTCTTC
CASSLEPLPGYNEQFF
>TRBV30|TRBJ2-7|-|-
TGTGCCTGGAGTGTTACGGACAAAACCTACGAGCAGTACTTC
CAWSVTDKTYEQYF
>TRBV5-6|TRBJ2-7|-|-
TGTGCCAGCAGGAGGCACCGGGACAACCCCTCCTACGAGCAGTACTTC
CASRRHRDNPSYEQYF
>TRBV19|TRBJ1-4|-|-
TGTGCCAGTAACACCGGGGTGTCGGCGACTAATGAAAAACTGTTTTTT
CASNTGVSATNEKLFF
>TRBV7-7|TRBJ2-5|TRBD2|-
TGTGCCAGCAGCTTTAGCGGGGCTGGGGAGACCCAGTACTTC
CASSFSGAGETQYF
>TRBV20-1|TRBJ1-1|-|-
TGCAGTGCCTCGGGGGACACTGAAGCTTTCTTT
CSASGDTEAFF
>TRBV18|TRBJ1-2|TRBD1|-
TGTGCCAGCTCACCACCTTCGGACAGGGGGGGCGGCTACACCTTC
CASSPPSDRGGGYTF
>TRBV6-6|TRBJ2-3|-|-
TGTGCCAGCAGTTACGACGGGAGTAGGGATACGCAGTATTTT
CASSYDGSRDTQYF
>TRBV13|TRBJ1-1|TRBD1|-
TGTGCCAGCAGCGCCGACAGGGTGGCTTTCTTT
CASSADRVAFF
>TRBV2|TRBJ2-1|-|-
TGTGCCAGCACGGAGAGCTCCTACAATGAGCAGTTCTTC
CASTESSYNEQFF
>TRBV6-5|TRBJ2-1|-|few
TGTGCCAGCAGTTCAGGGGCCGAGCAGTTCTTC
CASSSGAEQFF
>TRBV6-1|TRBJ2-7|-|-
TGTGCCCTATCCCGGGAAGTCCCACCCGAGCAGTACTTC
CALSREVPPEQYF
>TRBV7-8|TRBJ2-5|TRBD1|-
TGTGCCAGCAGCCCCAGCTCAGGGGGACGAGAGACCCAGTACTTC
CASSPSSGGRETQYF
>TRBV7-9|TRBJ2-1|-|-
TGTGCCAGCAGCTCTAGCCGGGCCGGGACAACCAGCAGTTACAATGAGCAGTTCTTC
CASSSSRAGTTSSYNEQFF
>TRBV6-6|TRBJ1-1|TRBD1|-
TGTGCCAGCAGTCTCCGGACAGGGTATGCTTTCTTT
CASSLRTGYAFF
>TRBV19|TRBJ2-7|-|-
TGTGCCAGTAGACTTTCGACAGGCACCTACGAGCAGTACTTC
CASRLSTGTYEQYF
>TRBV30|TRBJ1-1|-|-
TGTGCCTGGAGGAGGGAGGGGATGAACACTGAAGCTTTCTTT
CAWRREGMNTEAFF
>TRBV19|TRBJ2-3|TRBD1|-
TGTGCCAGTAGTAAACCGGGACAGCCAAGGGATACGCAGTATTTT
CASSKPGQPRDTQYF
>TRBV9|TRBJ1-2|TRBD1|-
TGTGCCAGCAGCGTAGCCGAGCCGGGACGAACAGGGGGCTGGTATGGCTACACCTTC
CASSVAEPGRTGGWYGYTF
>TRBV6-1|TRBJ2-7|TRBD1|-
TGTGCCAGCAGTGAAGGGGAGAGGGGGCCCTACGAGCAGTACTTC
CASSEGERGPYEQYF
>TRBV2|TRBJ1-5|TRBD1|-
TGTGCCAGCAGTCGGGACAGGCAGCAGCCCCAGCATTTT
CASSRDRQQPQHF
>TRBV30|TRBJ2-3|-|-
TGTGCCTGGAGTGACCCCCGGGAGTCCAGCACAGATACGCAGTATTTT
CAWSDPRESSTDTQYF
>TRBV30|TRBJ2-7|-|-
TGTGCCTGGGGGCAGGGGCTAACCAACGAGCAGTACTTC
CAWGQGLTNEQYF
>TRBV6-1|TRBJ2-7|TRBD2|few
TGTGCCAGCAGTGAATGGGCTAGCGGGAGAAGCGACGAGCAGTACTTC
CASSEWASGRSDEQYF
>TRBV27|TRBJ2-2|-|-
TGTGCCAGCAGTCCGTATCGGATCGGGACCGGGGAGCTGTTTTTT
CASSPYRIGTGELFF
>TRBV10-1|TRBJ2-1|TRBD2|few
TGCGCCAGCAGTGAGCGTAGACTAGCGGGAGTCTACAATGAGCAGTTCTTC
CASSERRLAGVYNEQFF
>TRBV5-6|TRBJ2-1|-|-
TGTGCCAGCAGCTTGTTAATAAATGAGCAGTTCTTC
CASSLLINEQFF
>TRBV5-1|TRBJ2-3|TRBD2|-
TGCGCCAGCAGCCCGGGGACTAGGGCAGATACGCAGTATTTT
CASSPGTRADTQYF